A selection of T cell receptor beta chains follows, all from one sample in a study of T cells in Graves' hyperthyroidism and ophthalmopathy. TCRdb re-analysed the multiplex PCR reads in MiXCR, keeping a single row per CDR3 protein. This table has hundreds of thousands of distinct CDR3 sequences, 38% appearing once. Sequenced: blood. The receptors here all came from a man aged 18 to 29 with Graves' hyperthyroidism. CDR3s include the opening cysteine and the closing phenylalanine or tryptophan. For some rows the clone size is stated as once, few or many, or as a class when expanded; others skip it.

V gene: TRBV9; clone size: -; CDR3 protein: CASSRKAGYNSPLHF
V gene: TRBV20-1; clone size: -; CDR3 protein: CSARALAGFYEQYF
V gene: TRBV7-6; clone size: many; CDR3 protein: CASSSSSASYEQYF
V gene: TRBV11-2; clone size: few; CDR3 protein: CASSSGTVEQYF
V gene: TRBV20-1; clone size: -; CDR3 protein: CSADSRMSNEQYF
V gene: TRBV20-1; clone size: many; CDR3 protein: CSASPDSTLGAFF
V gene: TRBV12-3/TRBV12-4; clone size: -; CDR3 protein: CASSPRDSHYSNQPQHF
V gene: TRBV19; clone size: many; CDR3 protein: CASSIGPAYEQYF
V gene: TRBV12-3/TRBV12-4; clone size: many; CDR3 protein: CASKMNTEAFF
V gene: TRBV12-3/TRBV12-4; clone size: -; CDR3 protein: CASSSWDANQPQHF
V gene: TRBV7-9; clone size: once; CDR3 protein: CASSSRGQGRGKLLF
V gene: TRBV7-8; clone size: many; CDR3 protein: CASSLAQGNQPQHF
V gene: TRBV9; clone size: -; CDR3 protein: CASSVGTGGQNSPLHF
V gene: TRBV29-1; clone size: many; CDR3 protein: CSEGGGALGYTF
V gene: TRBV25-1; clone size: -; CDR3 protein: CASSDMSYGYTF
V gene: TRBV11-3; clone size: few; CDR3 protein: CASSFTRQGELFF
V gene: TRBV29-1; clone size: -; CDR3 protein: CSVEMDSSEQYF
V gene: TRBV20-1; clone size: -; CDR3 protein: CSARDGTAGWEKLFF
V gene: TRBV25-1; clone size: many; CDR3 protein: CASSGSNTEAFF
V gene: TRBV2; clone size: -; CDR3 protein: CASSVPRAEGNTIYF
V gene: TRBV7-2; clone size: -; CDR3 protein: CASSSGRRIIQETQYF
V gene: TRBV19; clone size: few; CDR3 protein: CASNLGGGGQPQHF
V gene: TRBV12-3/TRBV12-4; clone size: many; CDR3 protein: CASTGGRGSNQPQHF
V gene: TRBV19; clone size: many; CDR3 protein: CASSGTGGGGPQHF
V gene: TRBV6-5; clone size: -; CDR3 protein: CASRRDGNQPQHF
V gene: TRBV20-1; clone size: -; CDR3 protein: CSARRVSTGELFF
V gene: TRBV29-1; clone size: -; CDR3 protein: CSVVTGAEAFF
V gene: TRBV20-1; clone size: -; CDR3 protein: CSARGATGGLETQYF
V gene: TRBV25-1; clone size: -; CDR3 protein: CASKNTGTGNEKLFF
V gene: TRBV6-1; clone size: few; CDR3 protein: CASSDGWSQETQYF
V gene: TRBV29-1; clone size: -; CDR3 protein: CSVESRGQRDGAFF
V gene: TRBV7-9; clone size: -; CDR3 protein: CASRLDPYEQYF
V gene: TRBV7-8; clone size: -; CDR3 protein: CASSPGLAGGPYTGELFF
V gene: TRBV6-2/TRBV6-3; clone size: -; CDR3 protein: CASSAQGGGYGYTF
V gene: TRBV7-2; clone size: -; CDR3 protein: CAQGTGAYEQYF
V gene: TRBV10-3; clone size: -; CDR3 protein: CAISLQDRGHEQYF
V gene: TRBV4-1; clone size: -; CDR3 protein: CASSQESTAQETQYF
V gene: TRBV9; clone size: -; CDR3 protein: CASSRLAGESYEQYF
V gene: TRBV7-2; clone size: many; CDR3 protein: CASSPRQGDSPLHF
V gene: TRBV7-2; clone size: many; CDR3 protein: CASSPHARGEKLFF
V gene: TRBV9; clone size: -; CDR3 protein: CASSVNKWATSAKAQYF
V gene: TRBV5-8; clone size: -; CDR3 protein: CASSSLRDQPQHF
V gene: TRBV9; clone size: many; CDR3 protein: CASSQGGMNTEAFF
V gene: TRBV29-1; clone size: many; CDR3 protein: CSVEGQGNYEQYF
V gene: TRBV5-1; clone size: many; CDR3 protein: CASSPRGTGELFF
V gene: TRBV9; clone size: -; CDR3 protein: CASSVGTGINQPQHF
V gene: TRBV29-1; clone size: -; CDR3 protein: CSVGGGTGNEKLFF
V gene: TRBV27; clone size: few; CDR3 protein: CASSWGGPDTEAFF
V gene: TRBV5-5; clone size: -; CDR3 protein: CASSLAPIRQETQYF
V gene: TRBV25-1; clone size: many; CDR3 protein: CASSDTGWDETQYF
V gene: TRBV9; clone size: many; CDR3 protein: CASSVTGSGANYGYTF
V gene: TRBV7-2; clone size: -; CDR3 protein: CASSFPQQETQYF
V gene: TRBV10-3; clone size: many; CDR3 protein: CAISDRGSSYEQYF
V gene: TRBV2; clone size: -; CDR3 protein: CAIRPGQGKEYGYTF
V gene: TRBV6-1; clone size: -; CDR3 protein: CASSTPHGLAYEQYF